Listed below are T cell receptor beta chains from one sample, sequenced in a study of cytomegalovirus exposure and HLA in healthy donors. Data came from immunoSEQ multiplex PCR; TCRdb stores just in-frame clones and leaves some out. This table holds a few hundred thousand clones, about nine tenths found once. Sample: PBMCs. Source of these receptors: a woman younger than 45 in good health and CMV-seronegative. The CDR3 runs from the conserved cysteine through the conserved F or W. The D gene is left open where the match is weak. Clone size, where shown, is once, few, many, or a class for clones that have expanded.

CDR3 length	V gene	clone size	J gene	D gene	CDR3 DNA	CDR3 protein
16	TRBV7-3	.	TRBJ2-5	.	TGTGCCAGCAGGTTAACAGGGATAGGAGCCAGGGAGACCCAGTACTTC	CASRLTGIGARETQYF
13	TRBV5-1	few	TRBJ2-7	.	TGCGCCAGCAGCTTGGCTGGGCGGTACGAGCAGTACTTC	CASSLAGRYEQYF
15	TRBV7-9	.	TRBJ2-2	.	TGTGCCAGCAGCTTATTGGACTATTCCACCGGGGAGCTGTTTTTT	CASSLLDYSTGELFF
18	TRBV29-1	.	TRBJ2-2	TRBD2	TGCAGCGTTGAAGATGGGTCGACTAGCGGGAGAGTCACCGGGGAGCTGTTTTTT	CSVEDGSTSGRVTGELFF
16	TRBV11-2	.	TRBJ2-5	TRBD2	TGTGCCAGCAGCTTTGCTAGCGGGAGGGCCGGGGAGACCCAGTACTTC	CASSFASGRAGETQYF
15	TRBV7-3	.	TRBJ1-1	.	TGTGCCAGCAGCTCCGATGGACTTTTGAACACTGAAGCTTTCTTT	CASSSDGLLNTEAFF
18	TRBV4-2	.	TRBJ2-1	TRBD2	TGTGCCAGCAGCCAAGTGTCTGTGGTTGCGGGAGTGGGAAATGAGCAGTTCTTC	CASSQVSVVAGVGNEQFF
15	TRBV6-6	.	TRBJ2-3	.	TGTGCCAGCCAAGGGAAAGGACAGAGCACAGATACGCAGTATTTT	CASQGKGQSTDTQYF
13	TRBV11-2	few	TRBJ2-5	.	TGTGCCAGCAGGCCGACTAGTCAAGAGACCCAGTACTTC	CASRPTSQETQYF
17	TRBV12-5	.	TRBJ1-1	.	TGTGCTAGTGGTTTGGACCCCCGGACAGCCCTGAACACTGAAGCTTTCTTT	CASGLDPRTALNTEAFF
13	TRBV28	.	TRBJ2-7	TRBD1	TGTGCCACCCAGGGGGCGAGTTCCTACGAGCAGTACTTC	CATQGASSYEQYF
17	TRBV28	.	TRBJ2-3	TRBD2	TGTGCCAGCAGTTTAGAATGGGCGGGAGTGCTTGCAGATACGCAGTATTTT	CASSLEWAGVLADTQYF
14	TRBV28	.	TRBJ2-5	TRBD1	TGTGCCAGCAGTTTATTGGACAGGGAAGAGACCCAGTACTTC	CASSLLDREETQYF
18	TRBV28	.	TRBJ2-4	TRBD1	TGTGCCAGCAGCTCGGAACCCGGGACAGGGTTCGCCAAAAACATTCAGTACTTC	CASSSEPGTGFAKNIQYF
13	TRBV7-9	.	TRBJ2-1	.	TGTGCCAGCAGCTTAGTAGGGGGGAATGAGCAGTTCTTC	CASSLVGGNEQFF
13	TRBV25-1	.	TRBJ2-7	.	TGTGCCAGCAGTGAATCCGGAATGGGAGAGCAGTACTTC	CASSESGMGEQYF
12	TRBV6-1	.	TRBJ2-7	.	TGTGCCAGCAGTGAGCTGAACTACGAGCAGTACTTC	CASSELNYEQYF
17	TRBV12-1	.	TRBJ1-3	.	TGTGCCAGCAGCTTTTCGGTTTGGGATTACTCTGGAAACACCATATATTTT	CASSFSVWDYSGNTIYF
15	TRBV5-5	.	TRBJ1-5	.	TGTGCCAGCAGCCCTCTGGGAGGGAACAATCAGCCCCAGCATTTT	CASSPLGGNNQPQHF
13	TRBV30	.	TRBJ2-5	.	TGTGCCTCCAGTGGGGGCCACGGTGAGACCCAGTACTTC	CASSGGHGETQYF
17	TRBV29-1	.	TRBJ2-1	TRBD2	TGCAGCGTTGTCCCGGGACTAGCGGGAGGGCCTTACAATGAGCAGTTCTTC	CSVVPGLAGGPYNEQFF
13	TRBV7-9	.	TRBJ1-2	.	TGTGCCAGCAGCGGAGGGGTTTTGGATGGCTACACCTTC	CASSGGVLDGYTF
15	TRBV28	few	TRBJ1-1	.	TGTGCCAGCAGTTTATGGGAAGTAGGAGACACTGAAGCTTTCTTT	CASSLWEVGDTEAFF
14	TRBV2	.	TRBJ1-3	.	TGTGCCAGCAGTGGGGGGCGGGGCGCAGACACCATATATTTT	CASSGGRGADTIYF
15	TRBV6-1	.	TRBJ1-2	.	TGTGCCAGCCTTATGGGGGGGGGCGTAGTCTATGGCTACACCTTC	CASLMGGGVVYGYTF
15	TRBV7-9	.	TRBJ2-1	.	TGTGCCAGCAGCTTAAAAGTGGCGGGATTAAATGAGCAGTTCTTC	CASSLKVAGLNEQFF
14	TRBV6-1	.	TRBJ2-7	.	TGTGCCAGCAGTGTAGGGACTGGCTCCTACGAGCAGTACTTC	CASSVGTGSYEQYF
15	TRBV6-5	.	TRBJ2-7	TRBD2	TGTGCCAGCAGCCTTCGGGGGGAGAGTGTCTACGAGCAGTACTTC	CASSLRGESVYEQYF
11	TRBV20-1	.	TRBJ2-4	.	TGCAGTGCTGTGACATCAGGGAGTTGGTACTTC	CSAVTSGSWYF
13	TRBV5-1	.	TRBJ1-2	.	TGCGCCAGCAGCTTGGCCAGACTGGATGGCTACACCTTC	CASSLARLDGYTF
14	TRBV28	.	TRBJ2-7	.	TGTGCCAGCAGTTTCCAGACGGCGACCTACGAGCAGTACTTC	CASSFQTATYEQYF
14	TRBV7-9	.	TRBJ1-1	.	TGTGCCAGCAGTCCTGAGGTGCCGAACACTGAAGCTTTCTTT	CASSPEVPNTEAFF
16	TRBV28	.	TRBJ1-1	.	TGTGCCAGCAGTTTATTGCAGGGGACGCCGAACACTGAAGCTTTCTTT	CASSLLQGTPNTEAFF
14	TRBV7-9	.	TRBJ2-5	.	TGTGCCAGCAGCTTAGTGGGGAGTTACGAGACCCAGTACTTC	CASSLVGSYETQYF
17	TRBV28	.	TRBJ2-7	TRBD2	TGTGCCAGCAGTTTATGGGGACTAGCGGGGGCCTCCTACGAGCAGTACTTC	CASSLWGLAGASYEQYF
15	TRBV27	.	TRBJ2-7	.	TGTGCCAGCAGTTTAGTTCCCACGGGGTCCTACGAGCAGTACTTC	CASSLVPTGSYEQYF
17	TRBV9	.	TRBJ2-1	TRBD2	TGTGCCAGCAGCTACGGACTAGCGGGAGGGTTGGGGAATGAGCAGTTCTTC	CASSYGLAGGLGNEQFF